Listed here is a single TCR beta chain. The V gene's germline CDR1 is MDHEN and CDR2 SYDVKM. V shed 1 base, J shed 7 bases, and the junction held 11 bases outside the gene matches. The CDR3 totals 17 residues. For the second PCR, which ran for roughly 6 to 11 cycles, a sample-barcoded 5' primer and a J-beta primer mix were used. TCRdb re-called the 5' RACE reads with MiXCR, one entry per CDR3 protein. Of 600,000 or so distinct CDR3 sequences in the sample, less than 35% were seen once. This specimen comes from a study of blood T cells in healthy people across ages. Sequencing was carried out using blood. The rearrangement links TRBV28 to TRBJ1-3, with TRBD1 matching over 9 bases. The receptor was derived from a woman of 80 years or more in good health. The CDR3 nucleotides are TGTGCCAGCAGTTTATCAGCGGGACAGGGCCTTTCGAACACCATATATTTT. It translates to CASSLSAGQGLSNTIYF. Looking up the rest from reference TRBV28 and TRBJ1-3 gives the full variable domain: DVKVTQSSRYLVKRTGEKVFLECVQDMDHENMFWYRQDPGLGLRLIYFSYDVKMKEKGDIPEGYSVSREKKERFSLILESASTNQTSMYLCASSLSAGQGLSNTIYFGEGSWLTVV.